The source of this TCR beta chain is a study of cytotoxic CD8 clonotypes in ibrutinib-treated CLL. About the research overall: Some 10 relapsed/refractory, approximately 15 treatment-naive; roughly 17 IGHV unmutated. By median roughly 72 months, roughly twelve had progressed and about 15 stayed remitted; responses had been 2 complete and roughly 24 partial. Among the samples, the mean was around 260,000 productive templates and 75,000 to 95,000 productive rearrangements. Findings and caveats of the study: Clonality went up at ibrutinib response and then declined back toward baseline at progression.

Points on this clone: Its antigen is unknown.

TCRdb keeps only in-frame clones here, not all; method: immunoSEQ multiplex PCR. Found here are over 65,000 clones, around 79% of them singletons; the top ten hold more than 4.5%. The receptor was derived from a human donor with chronic lymphocytic leukemia. The source was PBMCs, collected after 12 months of ibrutinib treatment.

The CDR3 sequence is CASSPPGTATYEQYF. In DNA, the CDR3 is TGTGCCAGCAGTCCACCCGGGACAGCCACCTACGAGCAGTACTTC. The rearrangement links TRBV6-5 to TRBJ2-7; 7 nucleotides agree with TRBD1. V was pared by 5 bases and J by 2 bases, with 9 bases of the junction left unmatched. Germline CDR1 is MNHEY and CDR2 is SVGAGI. The CDR3 is made up of 15 amino acids.